A single sample gave rise to the 25 T cell receptor beta chains below, sequenced in a study of PD-1 blockade in classical Hodgkin lymphoma. Assay: immunoSEQ multiplex PCR; the TCRdb copy retains only in-frame clones and omits some. This sample yields over 80,000 clones, of which roughly 92% are seen a single time; 2.8% belongs to the top ten. With no exception, relapse followed autologous stem cell transplantation in all patients, and brentuximab vedotin exposure varied. This specimen consisted of peripheral blood mononuclear cells (PBMCs), obtained at baseline. The receptors originated from a human donor with classical Hodgkin lymphoma.

The chain combines TRBV19 with TRBJ2-1; D could derive from TRBD1 or TRBD2 (6 bases each). This CDR3 is built from 13 residues. V lost 10 bases to trimming and J lost 12 bases, with 22 bases between them. CDR1 LNHDA and CDR2 SQIVND come from the germline V gene (reference sequence). The CDR3 nucleotides are TGTGCCACGCTAGCAATTGGGGGGCGCGGGCAGTTCTTC. It encodes CATLAIGGRGQFF.

To note about this clone: A read error may account for a junction end that differs from germline. The V and J genes are TRBV23-1 and TRBJ1-1, with D possibly being TRBD1 (6 bases). TRBV23-1 is known as an ORF, though its function is uncertain. The CDR3 totals 15 residues. Written as DNA, the CDR3 is TGCGCCAGCAGTTCCATCGGACAGCCGAACGCTGAAGCTTTCTTT. Its translation is CASSSIGQPNAEAFF.

The chain combines TRBV6-6 with TRBJ2-3; 8 bases line up with TRBD1. V was pared by 4 bases and J by 4 bases, with 4 bases of the junction left unmatched. Germline loops: CDR1 MNHNY, CDR2 SVGAGI (reference sequence). The CDR3 has 14 residues. CDR3 in amino acids: CASSSGQGSDTQYF. CDR3 in DNA: TGTGCCAGCAGTTCTGGACAGGGATCAGATACGCAGTATTTT.

The chain recombines TRBV27 with TRBJ2-1, with 11 bases lining up with TRBD2. The CDR3 loop spans 15 amino acids. Germline V lookup: CDR1 MNHEY, CDR2 SMNVEV (reference sequence). V lost 6 bases, J lost 2 bases, and 3 bases stayed unmatched. The CDR3 DNA reads as TGTGCCAGCAGGATAGCGGGAGGGCCCTACAATGAGCAGTTCTTC. Translation: CASRIAGGPYNEQFF.

This chain connects TRBV7-3 to TRBJ2-3; D not certain. This CDR3 region has 11 residues. V was shortened by 5 bases and J by 2 bases, with 2 bases between the two germline ends. Germline assignment: CDR1 SGHTA and CDR2 FQGTGA. CDR3 in DNA: TGTGCCAGCAGCGACACAGATACGCAGTATTTT. It codes for CASSDTDTQYF.

The chain has TRBV7-2 and TRBJ2-2; D is unresolved. This CDR3 comprises 15 residues. The V gene's germline CDR1 is SGHTA and CDR2 FQGNSA. Trimming removed 1 base at V and 6 bases at J, with 12 bases between. The CDR3, as DNA: TGTGCCAGCAGCTTAGGTGTCATCCCCGCCGGGGAGCTGTTTTTT. Amino acid sequence: CASSLGVIPAGELFF. Full variable domain (remainder filled in from reference TRBV7-2 and TRBJ2-2): GAGVSQSPSNKVTEKGKDVELRCDPISGHTALYWYRQSLGQGLEFLIYFQGNSAPDKSGLPSDRFSAERTGGSVSTLTIQRTQQEDSAVYLCASSLGVIPAGELFFGEGSRLTVL.

This chain links TRBV30 with TRBJ2-2; D gene unclear. Trimming removed 3 bases at V and 0 bases at J, with 8 bases between. The CDR3 spans 14 residues. CDR1 GTSNPN and CDR2 SVGIG come from the germline V gene (reference sequence). This CDR3 is CAWRGGSNTGELFF. The CDR3 DNA follows: TGTGCCTGGAGAGGTGGGTCGAACACCGGGGAGCTGTTTTTT.

The table lists this clone with a count of one. The rearrangement uses TRBV4-1 and TRBJ2-2; D tentatively reads TRBD1 or TRBD2 (5 bases each). CDR3 length equals 18 residues. CDR1 is MGHRA and CDR2 is YSYEKL in the germline V gene. The V end lost 1 base, the J end lost 0 bases, and 15 bases lay between the germline ends. The CDR3 loop is CASSQAREFWANTGELFF. The CDR3 coding sequence is TGCGCCAGCAGCCAAGCCAGGGAGTTTTGGGCGAACACCGGGGAGCTGTTTTTT.

The chain combines TRBV5-4 with TRBJ2-7, with 8 bases fitting TRBD2. The CDR3 length is 16 residues. Germline V gene lookup returns CDR1 SGHNT and CDR2 YYREEE (reference sequence). The V gene end was trimmed by 1 base and the J gene end by 3 bases; junction bases not matched to a gene: 9. CDR3 sequence: CASSLRAGRGDYEQYF. CDR3 in DNA: TGTGCCAGCAGCTTGCGCGCGGGGCGGGGGGACTACGAGCAGTACTTC.

This chain links TRBV28 with TRBJ1-4; D may be TRBD1 (5 bases). V shed 5 bases and J shed 4 bases, with 23 bases lying between them. CDR3 length equals 18 residues. Germline V gene lookup returns CDR1 MDHEN and CDR2 SYDVKM. CDR3 protein: CASSEIRGGTPDNEKLFF. The CDR3 DNA sequence: TGTGCCAGCAGTGAGATCCGGGGGGGGACGCCGGATAATGAAAAACTGTTTTTT.

The chain carries TRBV11-3 and TRBJ2-3, with 9 bases identical to TRBD2. The V segment lost 5 bases and the J segment 3 bases; nucleotides outside the gene matches: 3. CDR3 size: 14 residues. CDR1 and CDR2 (germline): SGHNT, YENEEA. The CDR3 here is CASSQSGRTDTQYF. The CDR3 bases are TGTGCCAGCAGCCAAAGCGGGAGGACAGATACGCAGTATTTT.

The V call is TRBV18, the J call TRBJ1-1; D call uncertain. CDR1 is KGHSH and CDR2 is LQKENI in the germline V gene. Trimming shortened V by 3 bases and J by 2 bases, and 7 bases separated the two germline ends. This CDR3 comprises 13 residues. The chain's CDR3 is CASSPKPNTEAFF. The CDR3 DNA reads TGTGCCAGCTCACCCAAACCAAACACTGAAGCTTTCTTT.

The chain is built from TRBV25-1 and TRBJ2-2; 8 nucleotides line up with TRBD1. The CDR3 covers 15 residues. Looked up from germline, CDR1 is MGHDK and CDR2 is SYGVNS. With V trimmed by 7 bases and J by 7 bases, 11 bases remained unmatched. The CDR3 DNA is TGTGCCAGCAAGAGGACAGGGTGGGGTGGCGGGGAGCTGTTTTTT. As protein: CASKRTGWGGGELFF.

The J gene is TRBJ2-5, the V gene TRBV5-8; D not resolved. V shed 4 bases and J shed 4 bases, with 11 bases lying between them. CDR1 and CDR2 from the germline V gene are SGHTS and YDEGEE. The CDR3 is made up of 13 amino acids. The CDR3 DNA reads as TGTGCCAGCAGCCTCAGACTTAGAGAGACCCAGTACTTC. It translates to CASSLRLRETQYF. Looking up the rest from reference TRBV5-8 and TRBJ2-5 gives the full variable domain: EAGVTQSPTHLIKTRGQQATLRCSPISGHTSVYWYQQALGLGLQFLLWYDEGEERNRGNFPPRFSGRQFPNYSSELNVNALELEDSALYLCASSLRLRETQYFGPGTRLLVL.

The chain uses TRBV5-5 and TRBJ2-1; D perhaps matches TRBD2 (5 bases). Germline V gene lookup returns CDR1 SGHKS and CDR2 YYEKEE (reference sequence). The CDR3 runs to 15 residues. Trimming cost V 4 bases and J 3 bases, with 14 bases left between them. CDR3: CASSPILVIYNEQFF. DNA of the CDR3: TGTGCCAGCAGCCCAATACTAGTTATCTACAATGAGCAGTTCTTC.

The gene calls are TRBV19 and TRBJ1-1, with TRBD1 as a possible D gene (5 bases). Germline V gives CDR1 LNHDA, CDR2 SQIVND (reference sequence). The CDR3 runs 13 residues. V gave up 6 bases and J gave up 0 bases, with 8 bases separating them. The CDR3 coding sequence is TGTGCCAGTAGCCAGGACATGAACACTGAAGCTTTCTTT. This codes for CASSQDMNTEAFF.

Notes on this clone: The sample has other DNA sequences that encode this CDR3 too. This chain links TRBV11-1 with TRBJ2-3; D is undetermined. The ends were cut back, 5 bases at V and 2 bases at J, with 20 bases in the middle. The CDR3 runs 17 residues. The germline gives CDR1 SGHAT, CDR2 FQDESV (reference sequence). The CDR3 region is CASSVLPPRIITDTQYF. DNA for the CDR3: TGTGCCAGCAGCGTGCTGCCACCCAGGATAATCACAGATACGCAGTATTTT.

The V and J genes are TRBV7-9 and TRBJ2-1; maybe TRBD1 (5 bases). Germline CDR1 is SEHNR and CDR2 is FQNEAQ (reference sequence). Trimming took 0 bases from V and 10 from J, leaving 10 bases between them. The CDR3 length is 13 residues. Written as DNA, the CDR3 is TGTGCCAGCAGCTTAGCCAGGGTTGGAGAGCAGTTCTTC. Its protein is CASSLARVGEQFF.

This clone was picked up a small number of times. V usage is TRBV27 and J usage is TRBJ2-7; D is undetermined. Trimming took off 4 bases at V and 0 bases at J, with 4 bases between the two ends. CDR1 is MNHEY, CDR2 SMNVEV, per germline (reference sequence). CDR3 length equals 12 residues. The CDR3 DNA follows: TGTGCCAGCAGTTCGAGCTCCTACGAGCAGTACTTC. As protein: CASSSSSYEQYF.

This sequence joins TRBV4-1 and TRBJ2-1, with D perhaps matching TRBD2 (5 bases). CDR3 length equals 16 residues. V was cut by 0 bases and J by 0 bases, with 9 bases left in between. CDR1 and CDR2 (germline): MGHRA, YSYEKL. CDR3 nucleotides: TGCGCCAGCAGCCAAGATCAGGACTCCTCCTACAATGAGCAGTTCTTC. It specifies CASSQDQDSSYNEQFF.

This rearrangement joins TRBV19 to TRBJ1-1, with 7 nucleotides matching TRBD1. CDR1 is LNHDA, CDR2 SQIVND, per germline (reference sequence). This CDR3 comprises 13 residues. J gave up 8 bases and V 4 bases, and 7 bases lay outside the gene matches. The CDR3 bases are TGTGCCAGTAGTAAAATACCGACAGGGGAAGCTTTCTTT. It specifies CASSKIPTGEAFF. Based on the CDR3 plus reference TRBV19 and TRBJ1-1, the full variable domain is DGGITQSPKYLFRKEGQNVTLSCEQNLNHDAMYWYRQDPGQGLRLIYYSQIVNDFQKGDIAEGYSVSREKKESFPLTVTSAQKNPTAFYLCASSKIPTGEAFFGQGTRLTVV.

The J gene is TRBJ1-4, the V gene TRBV19; no definite D call. Germline V lookup: CDR1 LNHDA, CDR2 SQIVND (reference sequence). The CDR3 extends over 14 amino acids. The V gene lost 6 bases and the J gene lost 4 bases, with 12 bases spanning the gap. The CDR3 bases are TGTGCCAGTAGGAACCGACCGATTAATGAAAAACTGTTTTTT. Translation gives CASRNRPINEKLFF.

V is TRBV6-4 and J is TRBJ2-1; 7 bases agree with TRBD2. The V and J ends lost 8 bases and 5 bases, in that order; junction bases with no gene match: 6. The length of the CDR3 is 13 residues. Germline CDR1 MRHNA, CDR2 SNTAGT. CDR3 sequence: CASRFSGDNEQFF. In nucleotides, the CDR3 is TGTGCCAGCCGTTTCAGCGGGGACAATGAGCAGTTCTTC.

This chain uses TRBV7-9 with TRBJ2-3; TRBD2 is a possible D gene (9 bases). CDR3 length: 16 residues. The V and J ends lost 5 bases and 4 bases respectively, with 19 bases between them. Germline loops: CDR1 SEHNR, CDR2 FQNEAQ (reference sequence). CDR3 coding DNA: TGTGCCAGCAGCCAGGGGGCGGGAGGGCCCTCAGATACGCAGTATTTT. Translated: CASSQGAGGPSDTQYF.

V gene TRBV19 combines with J gene TRBJ2-1, with no clear D. V lost 3 bases and J lost 7, with 10 bases in between. CDR3 length: 13 residues. The germline V gene has CDR1 LNHDA and CDR2 SQIVND (reference sequence). CDR3 region: CASSIGFLNEQFF. In DNA, the CDR3 is TGTGCCAGTAGTATCGGCTTCCTTAATGAGCAGTTCTTC.